These 32 T cell receptor beta chains originate from one sample sequenced in a study of identical twins. MiXCR, run by TCRdb on the 5' RACE reads, gives a single entry per CDR3 protein. The table lists some 900,000 distinct CDR3 sequences, about 12% of them singletons. These data also formed part of another study, on yellow fever vaccine responses in identical twins.

The sequenced sample consisted of PBMCs. The receptor source for this set is a woman aged 18 to 35 in good health.

A few counts support this clonotype. The chain employs TRBV19 and TRBJ1-3; TRBD1 is a possible D gene (6 bases). Germline lookup yields CDR1 LNHDA and CDR2 SQIVND (reference sequence). The CDR3 contains 13 residues. V was trimmed by 8 bases and J by 3 bases, leaving 11 bases between them. The DNA of the CDR3 is TGTGCCAGTGCACAGGGAATTGGAAACACCATATATTTT. The encoded protein is CASAQGIGNTIYF. Combining the CDR3 with reference TRBV19 and TRBJ1-3 gives the whole variable domain DGGITQSPKYLFRKEGQNVTLSCEQNLNHDAMYWYRQDPGQGLRLIYYSQIVNDFQKGDIAEGYSVSREKKESFPLTVTSAQKNPTAFYLCASAQGIGNTIYFGEGSWLTVV.

A few counts support this clonotype. The V call is TRBV4-1, the J call TRBJ2-5; 10 positions agree with TRBD2. V shed 0 bases, J shed 1 base, and the junction held 5 bases outside the gene matches. This CDR3 is 17 amino acids long. Germline-derived CDR1 and CDR2 are MGHRA and YSYEKL. CDR3 DNA: TGCGCCAGCAGCCAAGATAAGAGCGGGGGGGCCCAAGAGACCCAGTACTTC. Its protein is CASSQDKSGGAQETQYF.

Here the CDR3 DNA reads TGTGCCAGCACGCCCGGGCCTGACCCTATAGAGCAGTACTTC. Amino acid sequence: CASTPGPDPIEQYF. The rearrangement joins TRBV9 to TRBJ2-7; D gene ambiguous. V was trimmed by 6 bases and J by 7 bases, leaving 20 bases between them. From germline, CDR1 is SGDLS and CDR2 YYNGEE. The CDR3 covers 14 residues.

The CDR3 nucleotides read TGCAGCGTTGGTAATTACACCGGGGAGCTGTTTTTT. Translated: CSVGNYTGELFF. The rearrangement uses TRBV29-1 and TRBJ2-2; D unclear. There are 12 residues in the CDR3. Germline CDR1 and CDR2: SQVTM and ANQGSEA. Trimming shortened V by 4 bases and J by 3 bases, and 6 bases separated the two germline ends.

This clonotype was observed a handful of times. The gene calls are TRBV12-3 or TRBV12-4 and TRBJ2-4; no firm D call. Trimming took 8 bases from V and 0 from J, leaving 11 bases between them. CDR3 length equals 14 residues. CDR3 nucleotides: TGTGCCAGCTGCCTAGGTGTAGCCAAAAACATTCAGTACTTC. Protein: CASCLGVAKNIQYF.

A word on this clonotype: A much larger clone differs by one base, so this may be a read error. This chain connects TRBV12-3 or TRBV12-4 to TRBJ2-4; 7 bases map to TRBD2. The trim removed 6 bases at V and 8 bases at J, leaving 7 bases unmatched. The CDR3 length is 13 residues. The CDR3 is CASRRGMVDIQYF. The DNA of the CDR3 is TGTGCCAGCAGGCGGGGGATGGTAGACATTCAGTACTTC.

This clonotype was detected many times. The CDR3 loop is CASSLGDTPLYGYTF. CDR3 bases: TGTGCCAGCAGCTTAGGGGATACCCCCCTCTATGGCTACACCTTC. V and J are TRBV7-9 and TRBJ1-2; no firm D call. CDR1 is SEHNR and CDR2 is FQNEAQ in the germline V gene (reference sequence). V was pared by 1 base and J by 4 bases, with 13 bases between. The CDR3 has 15 amino acids.

The sample holds many counts of this clonotype. This chain's CDR3 is CASSKQGNTGNTIYF. The CDR3 coding sequence is TGTGCCAGCAGTAAACAGGGCAACACTGGAAACACCATATATTTT. The chain recombines TRBV12-3 or TRBV12-4 with TRBJ1-3, with D maybe TRBD1 (6 bases). The CDR3 covers 15 residues. Trimming shortened V by 5 bases and J by 2 bases, and 13 bases separated the two germline ends.

In its sample, this clonotype was seen many times. This chain connects TRBV12-3 or TRBV12-4 to TRBJ2-2; TRBD1 aligns across 8 bases. The V gene end was trimmed by 6 bases and the J gene end by 3 bases; junction bases not matched to a gene: 6. The CDR3 is made up of 15 amino acids. CDR3 residues: CASRFRGQDTGELFF. As DNA, the CDR3 is TGTGCCAGCAGGTTCAGGGGGCAGGACACCGGGGAGCTGTTTTTT.

This clonotype appeared a few times. The chain has TRBV24-1 and TRBJ2-1; TRBD2 matches 8 bases. The CDR3 has 15 amino acids. V lost 7 bases, J lost 6 bases, and 10 bases stayed unmatched. CDR1 and CDR2 (germline): KGHDR, SFDVKD. CDR3 amino acids: CATSHSGNYANEQFF. As DNA, the CDR3 is TGTGCCACCAGCCATAGCGGGAACTACGCCAATGAGCAGTTCTTC.

As regards this clonotype: Sequence at one end of the junction differs from germline and may be a read error. The chain links TRBV20-1 to TRBJ2-6, with a weak D call TRBD1 (6 bases). Germline-derived CDR1 and CDR2 are DFQATT and SNEGSKA (reference sequence). This CDR3 is 18 amino acids long. Here the CDR3 reads CCASLILAGDSGANVLTF. The CDR3 DNA sequence: TGCTGTGCTAGTTTAATCTTGGCAGGGGACTCTGGGGCCAACGTCCTGACTTTC.

The chain links TRBV11-2 to TRBJ2-1, with D perhaps matching TRBD2 (7 bases). Trimming took 5 bases from V and 9 from J, leaving 17 bases between them. The CDR3 has 14 residues. Per germline, CDR1 SGHAT and CDR2 FQNNGV. The CDR3 nucleotides are TGTGCCAGCAGCCCTGTGGGGGGGGCAGGTGAGCAGTTCTTC. As protein: CASSPVGGAGEQFF.

The chain is built from TRBV5-5 and TRBJ2-3, with a possible D match to TRBD1 (5 bases). The V end was cut by 4 bases, the J end by 1 base, with 13 bases between. This CDR3 has 15 residues. Germline assignment: CDR1 SGHKS and CDR2 YYEKEE (reference sequence). The CDR3 region has the DNA TGTGCCAGCAGCGCGACAGCCCCGGGCACAGATACGCAGTATTTT. Translation gives CASSATAPGTDTQYF.

CDR3 in amino acids: CASSQDDGGGADTQYF. The CDR3 DNA follows: TGTGCCAGCAGCCAAGATGACGGCGGGGGGGCAGATACGCAGTATTTT. The chain is built from TRBV4-2 and TRBJ2-3; 9 bases line up with TRBD2. The CDR3 runs 16 residues. V shed 0 bases and J 4 bases; nucleotides not matched to a gene: 5. CDR1 is LGHNA, CDR2 YNFKEQ, per germline.

This sequence joins TRBV12-3 or TRBV12-4 and TRBJ2-2; D possibly corresponds to TRBD1 (5 bases). This CDR3 region has 16 residues. Trimming pared 6 bases from V and 2 bases from J, leaving 16 bases between. The CDR3 loop is CASSLLKGINTGELFF. The CDR3 DNA follows: TGTGCCAGCAGCCTTTTGAAGGGGATCAACACCGGGGAGCTGTTTTTT.

This rearrangement joins TRBV6-1 to TRBJ2-5; a weak D match, TRBD1 (6 bases). This CDR3 contains 15 residues. Germline V gene data show CDR1 as MNHNS and CDR2 as SASEGT. V was trimmed by 2 bases and J by 0 bases, leaving 10 bases between them. The CDR3 nucleotides read TGTGCCAGCAGTGAATATAGGACAGACCAAGAGACCCAGTACTTC. Translated: CASSEYRTDQETQYF.

Only a few counts were recorded for this clonotype. The chain joins TRBV10-3 to TRBJ1-6; D possibly corresponds to TRBD1 (6 bases). This CDR3 is 15 amino acids long. Germline-derived CDR1 and CDR2 are ENHRY and SYGVKD. The ends were cut back, 0 bases at V and 10 bases at J, with 13 bases in the middle. The DNA for the CDR3 is TGTGCCATCAGTGAGTCCACAGGGATGGGGTCACCCCTCCACTTT. Protein product: CAISESTGMGSPLHF.

This clonotype was seen a handful of times. This chain links TRBV18 with TRBJ1-5; no firm D call. The V gene's germline CDR1 is KGHSH and CDR2 LQKENI. V was shortened by 3 bases and J by 0 bases, with 15 bases between the two germline ends. This CDR3 is 17 amino acids long. CDR3 amino acids: CASSPTTGAGSNQPQHF. In DNA form, the CDR3 reads TGTGCCAGCTCACCGACAACTGGAGCAGGTAGCAATCAGCCCCAGCATTTT.

This clonotype was detected only once. The V gene is TRBV5-1, the J gene TRBJ1-1; 7 bases map to TRBD1. The CDR3 sequence is 14 residues long. The germline V gene has CDR1 SGHRS and CDR2 YFSETQ. V trimming: 5 bases; J trimming: 9 bases; junction bases outside the gene matches: 13. CDR3 nucleotides: TGCGCCAGCAGATTCTCCGGGACAGAAAAAAAAGCTTTCTTT. It specifies CASRFSGTEKKAFF.

The chain recombines TRBV5-5 with TRBJ2-7, with 7 bases matching TRBD1. V shed 0 bases and J 0 bases; nucleotides not matched to a gene: 9. Per germline, CDR1 SGHKS and CDR2 YYEKEE (reference sequence). The CDR3 spans 17 residues. CDR3 sequence: CASSLEGASLSSYEQYV. The CDR3 nucleotides are TGTGCCAGCAGCTTGGAGGGGGCCTCCTTAAGCTCCTACGAGCAGTACGTC.

This clonotype has only a few counts. V usage is TRBV18 and J usage is TRBJ2-5; D gene unclear. Trimming removed 2 bases at V and 1 base at J, with 14 bases between. Germline values: CDR1 KGHSH, CDR2 LQKENI. CDR3 length: 16 residues. In DNA form, the CDR3 reads TGTGCCAGCTCACCAAGGTCAGCCCTTCCCCAAGAGACCCAGTACTTC. Its translation: CASSPRSALPQETQYF. The whole variable domain, filled in from reference TRBV18 and TRBJ2-5, reads NAGVMQNPRHLVRRRGQEARLRCSPMKGHSHVYWYRQLPEEGLKFMVYLQKENIIDESGMPKERFSAEFPKEGPSILRIQQVVRGDSAAYFCASSPRSALPQETQYFGPGTRLLVL.

The V and J genes are TRBV6-1 and TRBJ2-7, with 10 positions matching TRBD2. This CDR3 is 16 amino acids long. Germline V gene lookup returns CDR1 MNHNS and CDR2 SASEGT. J was trimmed by 5 bases and V by 5 bases; bases with no gene match: 12. The CDR3 DNA sequence: TGTGCCAGCAGTCATCATAGCGGGGGGCTACGAAACGAGCAGTACGTC. It is translated as CASSHHSGGLRNEQYV.

This clonotype appeared a few times. The chain recombines TRBV4-1 with TRBJ1-2; D perhaps matches TRBD1 (5 bases). This CDR3 has 15 amino acids. V was trimmed by 4 bases and J by 5 bases, leaving 17 bases between them. Germline CDR1 reads MGHRA; CDR2 reads YSYEKL. CDR3 nucleotides: TGCGCCAGCAGCCTCGGGACCGCGGAAGGGTATGGCTACACCTTC. Protein: CASSLGTAEGYGYTF.

This clonotype was recorded a few times. The rearrangement uses TRBV6-1 and TRBJ1-2, with D tentatively TRBD1 (6 bases). The CDR3 loop spans 15 amino acids. Between the trimmed V and J ends, which lost 6 bases and 2 bases, there was a span of 16 bases. The germline CDR1 and CDR2 sequences are MNHNS and SASEGT. CDR3 amino acids: CASRPEGGGNYGYTF. CDR3 nucleotide sequence: TGTGCCAGCAGGCCTGAGGGGGGAGGGAACTATGGCTACACCTTC.

This chain connects TRBV18 to TRBJ2-7; the match to TRBD1 covers 7 bases. With 3 bases clipped from V and 2 bases from J, the junction kept 10 bases outside the gene matches. Germline V gene sequence: CDR1 KGHSH, CDR2 LQKENI. The CDR3 is made up of 16 amino acids. The chain's CDR3 is CASSPSEWGQPYEQYV. The CDR3 region has the DNA TGTGCCAGCTCACCTTCCGAGTGGGGACAGCCCTACGAGCAGTACGTC.

The rearrangement links TRBV15 to TRBJ2-1; D unclear. Between the trimmed V and J ends, which lost 0 bases and 8 bases, there was a span of 8 bases. This CDR3 has 13 amino acids. Germline CDR1 and CDR2: LNHNV and YYDKDF (reference sequence). CDR3: CATSRDGWDEQFF. Here the CDR3 DNA reads TGTGCCACCAGCAGAGATGGATGGGATGAGCAGTTCTTC. Complete variable domain (other parts from reference TRBV15 and TRBJ2-1): DAMVIQNPRYQVTQFGKPVTLSCSQTLNHNVMYWYQQKSSQAPKLLFHYYDKDFNNEADTPDNFQSRRPNTSFCFLDIRSPGLGDTAMYLCATSRDGWDEQFFGPGTRLTVL.

There are many counts of this clonotype. The rearrangement uses TRBV12-3 or TRBV12-4 and TRBJ2-1; 8 bases align to TRBD2. V shed 6 bases, J shed 10 bases, and the junction held 8 bases outside the gene matches. This CDR3 is built from 13 residues. CDR3 residues: CASSPRLASEQFF. Here the CDR3 DNA reads TGTGCCAGCAGCCCCCGACTAGCGAGCGAGCAGTTCTTC.

The rearrangement joins TRBV11-3 to TRBJ1-1; D may be TRBD1 (6 bases). CDR1 is SGHNT and CDR2 is YENEEA in the germline V gene. This CDR3 has 13 residues. Trimming removed 5 bases at V and 4 bases at J, with 11 bases between. The CDR3 loop reads CASSPGVGTEAFF. Written as DNA, the CDR3 is TGTGCCAGCAGCCCAGGGGTGGGCACTGAAGCTTTCTTT.

The chain is built from TRBV29-1 and TRBJ2-2; tentatively, D is TRBD1 or TRBD2 (5 bases each). V was cut by 8 bases and J by 2 bases, with 12 bases left in between. The germline V gene has CDR1 SQVTM and CDR2 ANQGSEA. The CDR3 extends over 13 amino acids. The CDR3 sequence is CSPSRGNTGELFF. The CDR3 nucleotides are TGCAGCCCTTCCCGGGGCAACACCGGGGAGCTGTTTTTT.

In its sample, this clonotype was seen a few times. The V call is TRBV2, the J call TRBJ2-2; D is perhaps TRBD1 (6 bases). The ends were cut back, 9 bases at V and 1 base at J, with 15 bases in the middle. This CDR3 has 15 residues. Germline assignment: CDR1 SNHLY and CDR2 FYNNEI. CDR3 region: CASKQQGLNTGELFF. CDR3 DNA: TGTGCCAGTAAACAACAGGGATTGAACACCGGGGAGCTGTTTTTT. The full variable domain, its missing parts supplied by reference TRBV2 and TRBJ2-2, is EPEVTQTPSHQVTQMGQEVILRCVPISNHLYFYWYRQILGQKVEFLVSFYNNEISEKSEIFDDQFSVERPDGSNFTLKIRSTKLEDSAMYFCASKQQGLNTGELFFGEGSRLTVL.

The table lists this clonotype with a few counts. V and J are TRBV5-1 and TRBJ1-6; D remains unclear. Germline loops: CDR1 SGHRS, CDR2 YFSETQ. The CDR3 has 14 amino acids. V was shortened by 0 bases and J by 9 bases, with 10 bases between the two germline ends. In DNA, the CDR3 is TGCGCCAGCAGCTTGGTATCTTTGAGTTCACCCCTCCACTTT. As protein: CASSLVSLSSPLHF.

This clonotype was seen a few times. The chain employs TRBV3-1 and TRBJ2-5; 10 bases line up with TRBD2. V dropped 0 bases and J dropped 5; count of bases not matched to a gene: 3. The CDR3 runs to 15 residues. Germline assignment: CDR1 LGHDT and CDR2 YNNKEL (reference sequence). The CDR3 DNA reads as TGTGCCAGCAGCCAAGAAGGGACTAGCGCGGAGACCCAGTACTTC. This translates into CASSQEGTSAETQYF.